The 19 T cell receptor beta chains reported below all come from one sample, sequenced in a study of control samples from healthy donors and cancer patients. This table comes from immunoSEQ multiplex PCR, and its TCRdb copy is limited to in-frame clones, with some not included. The data contain roughly 98,000 clones, approximately 93% of them singletons. Sequenced sample: blood. Every receptor here comes from a man between 18 and 29 years old in good health.

The CDR3 nucleotides read TGTGCCAGTAGTATAGAGATCAGCCTGTTCAATCAGCCCCAGCATTTT. Translation: CASSIEISLFNQPQHF. The chain recombines TRBV19 with TRBJ1-5, with D uncertain. Germline lookup yields CDR1 LNHDA and CDR2 SQIVND (reference sequence). This CDR3 contains 16 residues. Trimming pared 0 bases from V and 3 bases from J, leaving 12 bases between.

V gene TRBV27 combines with J gene TRBJ1-1, with TRBD1 as a possible D gene (6 bases). V shed 7 bases and J shed 7 bases, with 16 bases lying between them. Germline loops: CDR1 MNHEY, CDR2 SMNVEV (reference sequence). This CDR3 has 13 amino acids. The CDR3 DNA reads TGTGCCAGCACCCTGCGCAGGGGCGGTGAAGCTTTCTTT. This gives the protein CASTLRRGGEAFF.

This clone was recorded once. The chain couples TRBV7-2 to TRBJ1-2, with 7 bases identical to TRBD1. The V segment lost 1 base and the J segment 8 bases; nucleotides outside the gene matches: 7. This CDR3 is 14 amino acids long. The germline gives CDR1 SGHTA, CDR2 FQGNSA. The CDR3 DNA sequence: TGTGCCAGCAGCTTAGATACGACAGGGTACGGCTACACCTTC. Protein product: CASSLDTTGYGYTF.

This clone occurred once. The chain links TRBV15 to TRBJ1-2; D may be TRBD1 (5 bases). The V and J ends lost 0 bases and 4 bases respectively, with 12 bases between them. This CDR3 is built from 15 residues. Germline V CDR1 and CDR2: LNHNV, YYDKDF (reference sequence). The CDR3 nucleotides read TGTGCCACCAGCAGAGATACAGGCCAGGTCTATGGCTACACCTTC. It yields the protein CATSRDTGQVYGYTF.

The rearrangement joins TRBV6-5 to TRBJ2-1; the match to TRBD2 covers 8 bases. The J segment lost 4 bases and the V segment lost 0 bases, leaving 2 bases of the junction unmatched. This CDR3 is 15 amino acids long. Germline CDR1 MNHEY, CDR2 SVGAGI. As DNA, the CDR3 is TGTGCCAGCAGTTACTCTAGCGGGGTATACAATGAGCAGTTCTTC. This translates into CASSYSSGVYNEQFF.

The chain recombines TRBV3-1 (or the pseudogene TRBV3-2) with TRBJ1-4, with a possible D match to TRBD1 (5 bases). Looked up from germline, CDR1 is LGHDT and CDR2 is YNNKEL (reference sequence). Trimming took off 0 bases at V and 7 bases at J, with 15 bases between the two ends. This CDR3 has 16 residues. This CDR3 is CASSQDRGKEAEKLFF. The CDR3 nucleotides are TGTGCCAGCAGCCAAGATCGGGGGAAGGAGGCTGAAAAACTGTTTTTT.

The genes are TRBV7-9 and TRBJ1-5, with a weak D call TRBD1 (5 bases). The CDR3 extends over 13 amino acids. Looked up from germline, CDR1 is SEHNR and CDR2 is FQNEAQ (reference sequence). The V gene lost 5 bases and the J gene lost 5 bases, with 10 bases spanning the gap. CDR3 DNA sequence: TGTGCCAGCAGCCCCGGGGGAGATCAGCCCCAGCATTTT. It yields the protein CASSPGGDQPQHF.

The rearrangement joins TRBV6-1 to TRBJ2-2; the D gene is possibly TRBD2 (5 bases). CDR3 length: 16 residues. Germline V gene data show CDR1 as MNHNS and CDR2 as SASEGT. Trimming took off 2 bases at V and 8 bases at J, with 18 bases between the two ends. The CDR3 DNA is TGTGCCAGCAGTGAAAGACTAAACTCCCCCACTGGGGAGCTGTTTTTT. As protein: CASSERLNSPTGELFF.

This rearrangement joins TRBV12-3 or TRBV12-4 to TRBJ1-1; D is possibly TRBD1 (5 bases). V was trimmed by 6 bases and J by 3 bases, leaving 11 bases between them. This CDR3 has 13 residues. In DNA, the CDR3 is TGTGCCAGCAGCCAGTTGGGGGACACTGAAGCTTTCTTT. Protein sequence: CASSQLGDTEAFF.

J is TRBJ2-1 and V is TRBV12-3 or TRBV12-4; D might be TRBD2 (5 bases). Between the trimmed V and J ends, which lost 3 bases and 10 bases, there was a span of 13 bases. The CDR3 runs 13 residues. The DNA for the CDR3 is TGTGCCAGCAGTTTGGGCAAGCGGCCCGAGCAGTTCTTC. Its translation: CASSLGKRPEQFF.

The rearrangement links TRBV7-3 to TRBJ2-1, with D hard to call. The CDR3 is 13 amino acids. With 3 bases removed from V and 1 base from J, the gap between germline ends came to 4 bases. The germline V gene encodes CDR1 SGHTA and CDR2 FQGTGA. The CDR3 coding sequence is TGTGCCAGCAGCTTGGGTTCCTACAATGAGCAGTTCTTC. It specifies CASSLGSYNEQFF.

The chain is built from TRBV5-1 and TRBJ2-7; perhaps TRBD1 as D (5 bases). This CDR3 contains 14 residues. Trimming took 3 bases from V and 1 from J, leaving 11 bases between them. Germline assignment: CDR1 SGHRS and CDR2 YFSETQ. CDR3 coding DNA: TGCGCCAGCAGCTCGTCCAGGGATTCCTACGAGCAGTACTTC. Amino acid sequence: CASSSSRDSYEQYF.

This clone was counted only a few times. The chain uses TRBV3-1 (or the pseudogene TRBV3-2) and TRBJ1-4; the D gene is possibly TRBD1 (5 bases). CDR3 length: 12 amino acids. V lost 3 bases and J lost 7, with 6 bases in between. CDR1 and CDR2 from the germline V gene are LGHDT and YNNKEL (reference sequence). CDR3 sequence reads: CASSHRVEKLFF. The CDR3 coding sequence is TGTGCCAGCAGCCACAGGGTTGAAAAACTGTTTTTT.

The chain recombines TRBV3-1 (or the pseudogene TRBV3-2) with TRBJ2-1, with 7 bases matching TRBD1. The CDR3 extends over 17 amino acids. CDR1 and CDR2 from the germline V gene are LGHDT and YNNKEL (reference sequence). The V segment lost 2 bases and the J segment 0 bases; nucleotides outside the gene matches: 7. The CDR3 coding sequence is TGTGCCAGCAGCCAAACTCGGGACAGATTCTCCTACAATGAGCAGTTCTTC. Amino acid sequence: CASSQTRDRFSYNEQFF.

V usage is TRBV14 and J usage is TRBJ1-2, with D possibly being TRBD1 (5 bases). CDR1 and CDR2 from the germline V gene are SGHDN and FVKESK. V was pared by 4 bases and J by 2 bases, with 11 bases between. The CDR3 consists of 14 residues. CDR3 region: CASSRGGLNYGYTF. CDR3 nucleotide sequence: TGTGCCAGCAGCCGGGGGGGACTAAACTATGGCTACACCTTC.

The chain recombines TRBV24-1 with TRBJ2-7; 9 positions agree with TRBD2. Trimming took 4 bases from V and 2 from J; bases not matched to a gene: 8. Germline CDR1 and CDR2: KGHDR and SFDVKD. The CDR3 contains 16 residues. For the CDR3, the DNA is TGTGCCACCAGTGACCCCCTCGCGGGAGGGACCTACGAGCAGTACTTC. Translating gives CATSDPLAGGTYEQYF.

The chain combines TRBV21-1 with TRBJ2-3; TRBD1 reflects the table's D call only, with no check against the DNA. TRBV21-1 is given as a pseudogene. The CDR3 extends over 16 amino acids. This chain's CDR3 is CASSKAGREGTDTQYF. CDR3 nucleotides: TGTGCCAGCAGCAAAGCCGGCAGGGAAGGCACAGATACGCAGTATTTT.

This chain uses TRBV19 with TRBJ1-2; the match to TRBD1 covers 8 bases. Germline V lookup: CDR1 LNHDA, CDR2 SQIVND (reference sequence). V lost 9 bases to trimming and J lost 6 bases; unmatched junction nucleotides: 6. This CDR3 is built from 12 residues. CDR3 region: CARRDRKHGYTF. The CDR3 bases are TGTGCCAGGAGGGACAGGAAGCATGGCTACACCTTC.

The rearrangement links TRBV30 to TRBJ1-5, with 10 bases that match TRBD1. The CDR3 contains 15 residues. Germline trimming cut 2 bases from V and 5 bases from J; bases unmatched to any gene: 6. CDR1 GTSNPN and CDR2 SVGIG come from the germline V gene (reference sequence). For the CDR3, the DNA is TGTGCCTGGAGTTTTGGGGGACAGGGGTATCAGCCCCAGCATTTT. Amino acid sequence: CAWSFGGQGYQPQHF.